Described below is a single TCR beta chain sequence and its context. V was clipped by 5 bases and J by 4 bases; unmatched bases: 6. CDR1 SEHNR and CDR2 FQNEAQ come from the germline V gene (reference sequence). The CDR3 covers 14 residues. Participants spanned ages roughly 18 to 90 years and resided in about two dozen US areas. Participants had their cohort set by participant-reported clinical history. The sample comes from a study of blood T cell repertoires in COVID-19. Study summary: Acute-phase and convalescent COVID-19 samples originated in the United States, Italy and Spain.

Assay: immunoSEQ multiplex PCR; the TCRdb copy retains only in-frame clones and omits some. Here the sample spans 200,000 to 300,000 clones, approximately 84% being singletons. The chain recombines TRBV7-9 with TRBJ1-2, with 8 bases fitting TRBD1. The sample comprised PBMCs or T cells enriched from blood (not recorded which). The TCR sequence derives from a woman between 40 and 50 years old with acute COVID-19. The CDR3 region has the DNA TGTGCCAGCAGCCCAAGACAGGGGACCTATGGCTACACCTTC. This gives the protein CASSPRQGTYGYTF.